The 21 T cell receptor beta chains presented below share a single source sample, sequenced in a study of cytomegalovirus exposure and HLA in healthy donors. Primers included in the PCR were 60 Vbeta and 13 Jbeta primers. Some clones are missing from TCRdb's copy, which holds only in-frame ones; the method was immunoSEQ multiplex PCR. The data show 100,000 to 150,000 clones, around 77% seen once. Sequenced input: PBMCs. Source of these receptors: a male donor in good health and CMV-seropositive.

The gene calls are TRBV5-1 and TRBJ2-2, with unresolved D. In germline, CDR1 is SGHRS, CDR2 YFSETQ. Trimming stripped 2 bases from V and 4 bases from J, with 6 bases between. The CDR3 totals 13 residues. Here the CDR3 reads CASSFGSTGELFF. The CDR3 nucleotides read TGCGCCAGCAGCTTCGGGTCCACCGGGGAGCTGTTTTTT.

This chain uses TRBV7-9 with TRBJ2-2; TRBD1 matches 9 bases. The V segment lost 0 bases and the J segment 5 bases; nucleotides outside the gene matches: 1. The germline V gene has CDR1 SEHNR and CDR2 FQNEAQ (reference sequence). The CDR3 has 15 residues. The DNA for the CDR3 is TGTGCCAGCAGCTTAGCGACAGGGGGTACCGGGGAGCTGTTTTTT. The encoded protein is CASSLATGGTGELFF.

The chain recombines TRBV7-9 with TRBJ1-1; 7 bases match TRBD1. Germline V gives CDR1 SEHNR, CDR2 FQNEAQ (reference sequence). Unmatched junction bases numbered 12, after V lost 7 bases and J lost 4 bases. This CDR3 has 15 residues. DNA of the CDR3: TGTGCCAGCAAAACTCGAGGGGGCAGGAGCACTGAAGCTTTCTTT. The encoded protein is CASKTRGGRSTEAFF.

Here the CDR3 reads CASSHTAMIQGAAYGYTF. CDR3 coding DNA: TGTGCCAGTAGTCACACAGCTATGATTCAGGGGGCGGCCTATGGCTACACCTTC. The chain recombines TRBV19 with TRBJ1-2; 8 nucleotides match TRBD1. Germline V gene data show CDR1 as LNHDA and CDR2 as SQIVND (reference sequence). The CDR3 has 18 residues. V trimming: 5 bases; J trimming: 4 bases; junction bases outside the gene matches: 18.

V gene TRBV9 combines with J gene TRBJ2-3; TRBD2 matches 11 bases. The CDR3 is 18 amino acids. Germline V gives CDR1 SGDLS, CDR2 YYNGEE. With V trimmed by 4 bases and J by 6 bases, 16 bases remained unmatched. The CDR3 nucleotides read TGTGCCAGCAGCACCACTCCGGGACTAGCGGACCCCCGGGATACGCAGTATTTT. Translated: CASSTTPGLADPRDTQYF.

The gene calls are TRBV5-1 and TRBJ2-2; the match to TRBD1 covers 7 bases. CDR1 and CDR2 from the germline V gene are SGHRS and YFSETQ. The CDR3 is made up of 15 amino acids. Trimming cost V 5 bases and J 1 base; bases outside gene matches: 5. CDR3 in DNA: TGCGCCAGCAGATACCGGACAGGGAACACCGGGGAGCTGTTTTTT. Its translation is CASRYRTGNTGELFF.

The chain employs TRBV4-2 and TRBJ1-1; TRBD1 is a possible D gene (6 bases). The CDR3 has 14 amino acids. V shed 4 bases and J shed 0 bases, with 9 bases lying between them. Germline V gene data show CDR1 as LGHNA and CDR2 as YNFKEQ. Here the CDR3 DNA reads TGTGCCAGCAGCCGCACAGGGCTGAACACTGAAGCTTTCTTT. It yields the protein CASSRTGLNTEAFF.

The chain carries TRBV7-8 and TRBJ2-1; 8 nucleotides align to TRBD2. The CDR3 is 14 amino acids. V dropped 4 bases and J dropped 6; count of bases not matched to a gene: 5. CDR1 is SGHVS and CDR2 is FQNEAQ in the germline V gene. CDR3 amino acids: CASSSKAGVNEQFF. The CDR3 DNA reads TGTGCCAGCAGCTCAAAAGCGGGAGTCAATGAGCAGTTCTTC. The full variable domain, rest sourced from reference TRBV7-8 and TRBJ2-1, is GAGVSQSPRYKVAKRGQDVALRCDPISGHVSLFWYQQALGQGPEFLTYFQNEAQLDKSGLPSDRFFAERPEGSVSTLKIQRTQQEDSAVYLCASSSKAGVNEQFFGPGTRLTVL.

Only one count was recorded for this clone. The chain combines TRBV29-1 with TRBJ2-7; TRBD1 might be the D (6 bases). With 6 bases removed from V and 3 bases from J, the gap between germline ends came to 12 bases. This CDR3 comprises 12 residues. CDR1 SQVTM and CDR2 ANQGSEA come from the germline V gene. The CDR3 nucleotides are TGCAGCGTGACAGGAATACACTACGAGCAGTACTTC. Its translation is CSVTGIHYEQYF.

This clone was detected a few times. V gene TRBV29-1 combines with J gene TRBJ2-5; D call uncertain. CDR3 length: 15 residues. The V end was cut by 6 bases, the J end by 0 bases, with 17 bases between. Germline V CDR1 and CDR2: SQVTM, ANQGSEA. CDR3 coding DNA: TGCAGCGTCGACCCAGACTCACCGTACCAAGAGACCCAGTACTTC. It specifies CSVDPDSPYQETQYF.

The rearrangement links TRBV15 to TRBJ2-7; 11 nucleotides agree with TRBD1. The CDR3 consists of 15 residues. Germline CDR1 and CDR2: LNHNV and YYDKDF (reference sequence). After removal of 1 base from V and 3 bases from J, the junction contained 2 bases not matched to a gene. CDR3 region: CATSRAGTGGYEQYF. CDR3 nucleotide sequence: TGTGCCACCAGCAGAGCTGGGACAGGGGGCTACGAGCAGTACTTC. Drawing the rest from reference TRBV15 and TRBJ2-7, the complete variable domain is DAMVIQNPRYQVTQFGKPVTLSCSQTLNHNVMYWYQQKSSQAPKLLFHYYDKDFNNEADTPDNFQSRRPNTSFCFLDIRSPGLGDTAMYLCATSRAGTGGYEQYFGPGTRLTVT.

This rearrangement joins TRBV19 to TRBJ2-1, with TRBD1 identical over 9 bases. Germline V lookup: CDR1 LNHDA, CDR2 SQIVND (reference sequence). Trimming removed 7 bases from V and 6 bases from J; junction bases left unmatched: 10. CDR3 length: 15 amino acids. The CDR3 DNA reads TGTGCCAGTACCACCCAGACAGGGGGTGGCAATGAGCAGTTCTTC. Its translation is CASTTQTGGGNEQFF. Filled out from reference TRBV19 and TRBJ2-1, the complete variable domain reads DGGITQSPKYLFRKEGQNVTLSCEQNLNHDAMYWYRQDPGQGLRLIYYSQIVNDFQKGDIAEGYSVSREKKESFPLTVTSAQKNPTAFYLCASTTQTGGGNEQFFGPGTRLTVL.

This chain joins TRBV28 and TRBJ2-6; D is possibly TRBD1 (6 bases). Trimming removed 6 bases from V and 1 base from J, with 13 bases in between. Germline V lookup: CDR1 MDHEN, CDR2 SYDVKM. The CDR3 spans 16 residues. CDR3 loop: CASSPGHISGANVLTF. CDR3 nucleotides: TGTGCCAGCAGCCCGGGACACATTTCTGGGGCCAACGTCCTGACTTTC. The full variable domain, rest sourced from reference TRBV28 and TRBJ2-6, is DVKVTQSSRYLVKRTGEKVFLECVQDMDHENMFWYRQDPGLGLRLIYFSYDVKMKEKGDIPEGYSVSREKKERFSLILESASTNQTSMYLCASSPGHISGANVLTFGAGSRLTVL.

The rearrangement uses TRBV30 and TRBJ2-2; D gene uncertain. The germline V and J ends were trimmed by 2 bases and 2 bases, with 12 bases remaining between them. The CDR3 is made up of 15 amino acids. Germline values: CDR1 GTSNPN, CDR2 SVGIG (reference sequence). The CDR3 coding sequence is TGTGCCTGGAGTTTGCAGGCAGACAACACCGGGGAGCTGTTTTTT. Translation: CAWSLQADNTGELFF.

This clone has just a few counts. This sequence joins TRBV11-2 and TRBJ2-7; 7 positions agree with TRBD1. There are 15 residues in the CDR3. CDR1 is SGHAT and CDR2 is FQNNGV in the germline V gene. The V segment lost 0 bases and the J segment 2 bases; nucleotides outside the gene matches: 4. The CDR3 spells CASSLDYRGPYEQYF. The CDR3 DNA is TGTGCCAGCAGCTTAGACTACAGGGGTCCCTACGAGCAGTACTTC.

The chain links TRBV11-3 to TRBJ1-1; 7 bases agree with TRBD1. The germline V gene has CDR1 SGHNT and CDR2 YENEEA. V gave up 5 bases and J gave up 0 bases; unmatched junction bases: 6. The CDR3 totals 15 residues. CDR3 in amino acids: CASSQGGPMNTEAFF. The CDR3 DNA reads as TGTGCCAGCAGCCAGGGGGGTCCAATGAACACTGAAGCTTTCTTT.

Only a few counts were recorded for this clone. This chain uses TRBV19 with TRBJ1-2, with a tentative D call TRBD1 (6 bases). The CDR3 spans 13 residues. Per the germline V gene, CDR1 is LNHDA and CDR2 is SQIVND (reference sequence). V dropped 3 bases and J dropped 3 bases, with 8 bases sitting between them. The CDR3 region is CASSMYRDYGYTF. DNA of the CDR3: TGTGCCAGTAGTATGTACAGGGACTATGGCTACACCTTC. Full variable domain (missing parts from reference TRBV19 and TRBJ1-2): DGGITQSPKYLFRKEGQNVTLSCEQNLNHDAMYWYRQDPGQGLRLIYYSQIVNDFQKGDIAEGYSVSREKKESFPLTVTSAQKNPTAFYLCASSMYRDYGYTFGSGTRLTVV.

This CDR3 reads CASSASPNQPQHF. The CDR3 nucleotides read TGTGCCAGTAGTGCGTCCCCAAATCAGCCCCAGCATTTT. The J gene is TRBJ1-5, the V gene TRBV19; no firm D call. Germline lookup yields CDR1 LNHDA and CDR2 SQIVND (reference sequence). The V end lost 5 bases, the J end lost 4 bases, and 9 bases lay between the germline ends. This CDR3 contains 13 residues.

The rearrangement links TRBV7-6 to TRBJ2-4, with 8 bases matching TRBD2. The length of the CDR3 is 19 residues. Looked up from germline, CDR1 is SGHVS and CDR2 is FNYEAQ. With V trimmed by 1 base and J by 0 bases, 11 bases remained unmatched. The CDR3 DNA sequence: TGTGCCAGCAGCTTAGGATCGGGGGGGGTGGGGGTAGCCAAAAACATTCAGTACTTC. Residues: CASSLGSGGVGVAKNIQYF.

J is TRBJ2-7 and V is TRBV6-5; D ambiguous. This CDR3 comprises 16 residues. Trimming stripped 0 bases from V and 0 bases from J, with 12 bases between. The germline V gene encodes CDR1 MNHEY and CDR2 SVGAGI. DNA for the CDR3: TGTGCCAGCAGTTACTCGATTCCAGGAACCTCCTACGAGCAGTACTTC. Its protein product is CASSYSIPGTSYEQYF.

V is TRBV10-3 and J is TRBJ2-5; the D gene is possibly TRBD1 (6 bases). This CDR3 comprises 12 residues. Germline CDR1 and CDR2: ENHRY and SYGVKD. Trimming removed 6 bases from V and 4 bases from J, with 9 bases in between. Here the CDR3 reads CAIRQDRETQYF. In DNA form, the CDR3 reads TGTGCCATCAGGCAGGACAGAGAGACCCAGTACTTC.